The subject of this entry is one T cell receptor (beta chain). What it binds is unknown. Stable disease denoted Graves' hyperthyroidism without ophthalmopathy progression within 18 months. Newly diagnosed hyperthyroidism, duration under 2 months, in patients aged 18 to 65. A roughly 9.1 ml volume of fresh peripheral blood provided the PBMCs. The data derive from a study of T cells in Graves' hyperthyroidism and ophthalmopathy. Study observations and caveats: Most thyroid clonotypes with frequency above 0.001 were detected in blood.

RNA transcripts were the template for amplifying TCR beta CDR3 regions. The HTBI set primed first-round TCR CDR3 RT-PCR. TCRdb redid the calling of the multiplex PCR reads with MiXCR, one entry per CDR3 protein. The table lists roughly 300,000 distinct CDR3 sequences, around 14% of them singletons. The sequence was obtained from a woman in her twenties or thirties with Graves' hyperthyroidism. Sequencing used blood.

The CDR3 region is CASREGFEGPQHF. CDR3 coding DNA: TGTGCCAGCCGCGAGGGTTTCGAGGGGCCCCAGCATTTT. The rearrangement joins TRBV6-1 to TRBJ1-5; D is unclear. Germline values: CDR1 MNHNS, CDR2 SASEGT. The V end lost 8 bases, the J end lost 9 bases, and 17 bases lay between the germline ends. This CDR3 comprises 13 residues.